This T cell receptor beta chain comes out of a study of T-cell reconstitution after alpha-beta-depleted transplantation in children. The V gene's germline CDR1 is MNHEY and CDR2 SMNVEV (reference sequence). V lost 2 bases and J 1 base, leaving 6 bases between the germline ends. This CDR3 is 14 amino acids long. Molecular barcoding with unique molecular identifiers was used for the TCRbeta library. One entry per CDR3 protein, called by TCRdb with MiXCR from the PCR reads. This sample has about 690,000 distinct CDR3 sequences, with approximately 16% found just once. This rearrangement joins TRBV27 to TRBJ2-1; D unclear. The clonotype originates from a human donor who donated a stem cell graft to a child with acute myeloid leukemia. The sample was PBMCs from the stem cell graft donor, taken from the stem cell graft. In nucleotides, the CDR3 is TGTGCCAGCAGTTTAGTCAGATCCTACAATGAGCAGTTCTTC. Translation gives CASSLVRSYNEQFF.